A single T cell receptor beta chain is shown here with its context. Its antigen is unidentified. These data originate in a study of shared clonotypes between healthy human individuals. Study-wide points: Only a few donors were included, so the genetic and exposure-history diversity represented was limited.

The CDR3 is 11 amino acids. Trimming cost V 4 bases and J 6 bases, with 9 bases left between them. The germline CDR1 and CDR2 sequences are SQVTM and ANQGSEA. Donors had no recently reported acute infections or vaccinations and were HIV-negative. The unsorted PBMC sample used ten immunoSEQ deep assay plates. The protocol was immunoSEQ multiplex PCR, while the TCRdb copy is restricted to in-frame clones and leaves out a portion. The sample comprises about 87,000 clones, around 43% of which are singletons, and around 16% rests with the top ten. What was sequenced was PBMCs. This clonotype originated in a middle-aged woman in good health. Some clones in this sample may be carry-over from other donors' samples. The rearrangement joins TRBV29-1 to TRBJ1-2, with D perhaps TRBD1 (6 bases). The CDR3 loop reads CSVADSDGYTF. The CDR3 DNA sequence: TGCAGCGTTGCGGACAGCGATGGCTACACCTTC. The complete variable domain, with remaining parts taken from reference TRBV29-1 and TRBJ1-2, reads SAVISQKPSRDICQRGTSLTIQCQVDSQVTMMFWYRQQPGQSLTLIATANQGSEATYESGFVIDKFPISRPNLTFSTLTVSNMSPEDSSIYLCSVADSDGYTFGSGTRLTVV.